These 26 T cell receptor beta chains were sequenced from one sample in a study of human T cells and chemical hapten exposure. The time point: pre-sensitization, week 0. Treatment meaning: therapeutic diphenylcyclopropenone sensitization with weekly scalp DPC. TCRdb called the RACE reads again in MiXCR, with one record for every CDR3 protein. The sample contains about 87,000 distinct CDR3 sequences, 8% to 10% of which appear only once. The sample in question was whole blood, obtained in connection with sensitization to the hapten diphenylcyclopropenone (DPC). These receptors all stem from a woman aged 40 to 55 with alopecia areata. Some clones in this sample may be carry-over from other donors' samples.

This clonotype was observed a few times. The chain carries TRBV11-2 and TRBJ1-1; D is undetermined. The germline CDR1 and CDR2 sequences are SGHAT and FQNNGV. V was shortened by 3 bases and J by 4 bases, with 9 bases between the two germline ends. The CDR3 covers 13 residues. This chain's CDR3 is CASSFFGGTEAFF. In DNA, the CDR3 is TGTGCCAGCAGCTTTTTTGGCGGCACTGAAGCTTTCTTT. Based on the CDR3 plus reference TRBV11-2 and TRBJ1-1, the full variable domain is EAGVAQSPRYKIIEKRQSVAFWCNPISGHATLYWYQQILGQGPKLLIQFQNNGVVDDSQLPKDRFSAERLKGVDSTLKIQPAKLEDSAVYLCASSFFGGTEAFFGQGTRLTVV.

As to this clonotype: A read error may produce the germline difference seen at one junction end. The chain's CDR3 is CASSFGPGLAGYEQCF. The CDR3 DNA is TGTGCCAGCAGTTTCGGCCCTGGACTAGCGGGCTACGAGCAGTGCTTC. The rearrangement uses TRBV12-3 or TRBV12-4 and TRBJ2-7, with 11 bases identical to TRBD2. The CDR3 is made up of 16 amino acids.

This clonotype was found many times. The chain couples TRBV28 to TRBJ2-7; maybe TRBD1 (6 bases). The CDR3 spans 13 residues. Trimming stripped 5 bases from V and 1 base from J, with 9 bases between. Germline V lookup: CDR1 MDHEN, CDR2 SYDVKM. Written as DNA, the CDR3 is TGTGCCAGCAGTACCGGACAGTCCTACGAGCAGTACTTC. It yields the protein CASSTGQSYEQYF. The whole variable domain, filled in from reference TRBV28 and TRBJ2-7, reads DVKVTQSSRYLVKRTGEKVFLECVQDMDHENMFWYRQDPGLGLRLIYFSYDVKMKEKGDIPEGYSVSREKKERFSLILESASTNQTSMYLCASSTGQSYEQYFGPGTRLTVT.

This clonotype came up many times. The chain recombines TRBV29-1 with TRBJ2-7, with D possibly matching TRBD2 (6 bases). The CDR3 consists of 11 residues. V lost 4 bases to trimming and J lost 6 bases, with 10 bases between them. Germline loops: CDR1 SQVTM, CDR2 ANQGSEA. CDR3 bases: TGCAGCGTTGGGGGGGTTTCCGAGCAGTACTTC. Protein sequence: CSVGGVSEQYF.

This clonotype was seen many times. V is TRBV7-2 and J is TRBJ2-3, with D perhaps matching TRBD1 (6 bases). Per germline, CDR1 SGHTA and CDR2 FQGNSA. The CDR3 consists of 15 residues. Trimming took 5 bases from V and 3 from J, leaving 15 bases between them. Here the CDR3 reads CASSARGPGTDTQYF. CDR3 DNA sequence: TGTGCCAGCAGCGCCAGGGGTCCTGGGACAGATACGCAGTATTTT.

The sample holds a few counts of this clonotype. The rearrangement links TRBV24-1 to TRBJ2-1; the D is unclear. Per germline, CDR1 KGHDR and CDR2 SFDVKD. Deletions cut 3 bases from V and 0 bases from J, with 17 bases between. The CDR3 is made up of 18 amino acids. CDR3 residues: CATSDHIGQSTSYNEQFF. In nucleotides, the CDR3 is TGTGCCACCAGTGATCATATAGGGCAGTCAACCTCCTACAATGAGCAGTTCTTC.

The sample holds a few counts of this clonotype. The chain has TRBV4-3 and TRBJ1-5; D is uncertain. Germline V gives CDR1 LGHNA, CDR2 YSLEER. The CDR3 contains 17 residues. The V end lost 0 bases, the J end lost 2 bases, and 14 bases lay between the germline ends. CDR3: CASSQEVGLWGNQPQHF. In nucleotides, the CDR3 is TGCGCCAGCAGCCAAGAGGTGGGTCTTTGGGGCAATCAGCCCCAGCATTTT.

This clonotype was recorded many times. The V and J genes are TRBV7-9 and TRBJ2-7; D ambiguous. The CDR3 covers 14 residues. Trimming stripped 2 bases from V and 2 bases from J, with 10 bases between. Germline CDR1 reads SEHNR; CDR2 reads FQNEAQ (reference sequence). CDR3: CASSLSPRAYEQYF. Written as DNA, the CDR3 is TGTGCCAGCAGCTTATCTCCTAGGGCCTACGAGCAGTACTTC.

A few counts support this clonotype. CDR3 coding DNA: TGTGCCAGCATCCCAAGGGGACGCGGGGAGCTGTTTTTT. It yields the protein CASIPRGRGELFF. The chain has TRBV2 and TRBJ2-2; D tentatively reads TRBD1 or TRBD2 (5 bases each). Trimming shortened V by 7 bases and J by 7 bases, and 13 bases separated the two germline ends. Germline V gene data show CDR1 as SNHLY and CDR2 as FYNNEI. The CDR3 contains 13 residues.

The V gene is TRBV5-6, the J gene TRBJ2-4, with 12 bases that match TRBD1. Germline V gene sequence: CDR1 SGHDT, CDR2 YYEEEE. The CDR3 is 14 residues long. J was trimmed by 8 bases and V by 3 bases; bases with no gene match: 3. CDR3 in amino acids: CASSSGQGADIQYF. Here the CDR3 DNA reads TGTGCCAGCAGCTCGGGACAGGGGGCCGACATTCAGTACTTC.

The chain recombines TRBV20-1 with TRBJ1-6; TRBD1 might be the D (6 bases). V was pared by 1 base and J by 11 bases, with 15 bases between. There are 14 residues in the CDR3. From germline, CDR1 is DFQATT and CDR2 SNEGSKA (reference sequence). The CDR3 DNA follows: TGCAGTGCTAGAGGCCGCTGGGGGGGGCCACCCCTCCACTTT. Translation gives CSARGRWGGPPLHF.

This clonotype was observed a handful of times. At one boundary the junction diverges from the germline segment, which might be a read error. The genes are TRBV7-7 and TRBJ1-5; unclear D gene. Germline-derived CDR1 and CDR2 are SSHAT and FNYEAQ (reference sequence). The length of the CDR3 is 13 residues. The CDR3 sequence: CASSLAENQPQHF. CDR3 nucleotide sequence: TGTGCTAGCAGCTTAGCGGAGAATCAGCCCCAGCATTTT.

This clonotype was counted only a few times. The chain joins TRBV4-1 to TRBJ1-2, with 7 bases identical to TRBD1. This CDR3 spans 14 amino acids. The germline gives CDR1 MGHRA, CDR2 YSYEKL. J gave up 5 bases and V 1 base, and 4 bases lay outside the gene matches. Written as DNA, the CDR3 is TGCGCCAGCAGCCAAGTAGACAGGGTTTATGGCTACACCTTC. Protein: CASSQVDRVYGYTF.

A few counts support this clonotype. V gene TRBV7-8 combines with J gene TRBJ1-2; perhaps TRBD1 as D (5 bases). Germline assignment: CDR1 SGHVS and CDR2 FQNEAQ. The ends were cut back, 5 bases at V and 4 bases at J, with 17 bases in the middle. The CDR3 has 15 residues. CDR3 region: CASSREGGAIYGYTF. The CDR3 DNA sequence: TGTGCCAGCAGCCGGGAGGGAGGGGCGATCTATGGCTACACCTTC.

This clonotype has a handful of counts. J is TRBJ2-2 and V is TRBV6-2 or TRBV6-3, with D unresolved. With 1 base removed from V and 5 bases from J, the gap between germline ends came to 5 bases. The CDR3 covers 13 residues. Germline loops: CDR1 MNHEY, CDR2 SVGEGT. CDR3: CASSYLITGELFF. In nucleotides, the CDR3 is TGTGCCAGCAGTTACTTAATAACCGGGGAGCTGTTTTTT.

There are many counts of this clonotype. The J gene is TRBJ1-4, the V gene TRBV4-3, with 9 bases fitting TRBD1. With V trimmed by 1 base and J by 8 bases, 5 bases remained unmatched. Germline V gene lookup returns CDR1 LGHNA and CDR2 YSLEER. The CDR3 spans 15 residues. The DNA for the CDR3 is TGCGCCAGCAGCCAAGGGACAGGGGAGGGCGAAAAACTGTTTTTT. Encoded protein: CASSQGTGEGEKLFF.

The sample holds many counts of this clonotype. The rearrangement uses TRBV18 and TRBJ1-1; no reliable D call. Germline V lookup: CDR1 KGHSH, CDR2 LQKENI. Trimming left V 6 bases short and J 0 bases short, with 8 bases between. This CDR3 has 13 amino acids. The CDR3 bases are TGTGCCAGCTCTCCGGGAATGAACACTGAAGCTTTCTTT. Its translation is CASSPGMNTEAFF.

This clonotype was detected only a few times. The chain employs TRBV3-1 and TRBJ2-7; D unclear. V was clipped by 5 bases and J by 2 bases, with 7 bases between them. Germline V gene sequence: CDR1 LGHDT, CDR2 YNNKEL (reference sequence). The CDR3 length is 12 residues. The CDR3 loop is CASSSEPYEQYF. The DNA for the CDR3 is TGTGCCAGCAGCTCCGAGCCCTACGAGCAGTACTTC.

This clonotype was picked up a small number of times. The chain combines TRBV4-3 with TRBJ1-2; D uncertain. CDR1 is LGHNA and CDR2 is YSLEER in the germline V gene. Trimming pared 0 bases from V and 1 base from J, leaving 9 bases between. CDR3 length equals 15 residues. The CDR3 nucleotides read TGCGCCAGCAGCCAAGATTACACCCTTAACTATGGCTACACCTTC. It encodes CASSQDYTLNYGYTF.

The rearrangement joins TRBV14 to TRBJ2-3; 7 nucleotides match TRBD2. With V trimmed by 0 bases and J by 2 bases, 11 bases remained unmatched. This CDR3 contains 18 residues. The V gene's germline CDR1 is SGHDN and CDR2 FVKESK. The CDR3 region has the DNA TGTGCCAGCAGCCAAGAGGAGTGGGCGGGGGATTACACAGATACGCAGTATTTT. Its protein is CASSQEEWAGDYTDTQYF.

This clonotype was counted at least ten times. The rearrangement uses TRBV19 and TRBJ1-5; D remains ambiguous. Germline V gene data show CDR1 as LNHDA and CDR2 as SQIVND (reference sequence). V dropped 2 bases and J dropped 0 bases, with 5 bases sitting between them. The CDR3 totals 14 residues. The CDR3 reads CASSIYDSNQPQHF. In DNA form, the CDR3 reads TGTGCCAGTAGTATATATGATAGCAATCAGCCCCAGCATTTT.

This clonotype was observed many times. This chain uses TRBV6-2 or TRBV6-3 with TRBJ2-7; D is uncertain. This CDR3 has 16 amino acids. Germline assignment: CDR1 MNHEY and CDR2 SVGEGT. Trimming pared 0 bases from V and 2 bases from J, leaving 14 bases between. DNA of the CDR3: TGTGCCAGCAGTTACTCGAATGGGATTCCGACCTACGAGCAGTACTTC. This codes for CASSYSNGIPTYEQYF.

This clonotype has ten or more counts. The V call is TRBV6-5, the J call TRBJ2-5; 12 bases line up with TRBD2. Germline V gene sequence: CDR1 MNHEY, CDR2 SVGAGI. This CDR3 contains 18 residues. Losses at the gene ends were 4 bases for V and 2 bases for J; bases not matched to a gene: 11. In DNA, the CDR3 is TGTGCCAGCAGTTTCGCTGGGCTAGCGGGGGGGAAACAAGAGACCCAGTACTTC. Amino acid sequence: CASSFAGLAGGKQETQYF.

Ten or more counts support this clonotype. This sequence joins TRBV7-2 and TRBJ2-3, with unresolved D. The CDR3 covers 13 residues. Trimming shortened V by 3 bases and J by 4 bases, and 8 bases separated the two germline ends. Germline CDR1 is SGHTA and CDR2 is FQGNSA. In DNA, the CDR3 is TGTGCCAGCAGCTTCCCTCCCCCAGATACGCAGTATTTT. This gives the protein CASSFPPPDTQYF.

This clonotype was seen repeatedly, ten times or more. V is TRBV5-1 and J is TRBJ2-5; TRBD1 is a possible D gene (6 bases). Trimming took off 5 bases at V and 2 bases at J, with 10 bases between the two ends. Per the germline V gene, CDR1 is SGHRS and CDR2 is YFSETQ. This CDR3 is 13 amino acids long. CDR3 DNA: TGCGCCAGCAGTAGGGACAAGCAAGAGACCCAGTACTTC. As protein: CASSRDKQETQYF.

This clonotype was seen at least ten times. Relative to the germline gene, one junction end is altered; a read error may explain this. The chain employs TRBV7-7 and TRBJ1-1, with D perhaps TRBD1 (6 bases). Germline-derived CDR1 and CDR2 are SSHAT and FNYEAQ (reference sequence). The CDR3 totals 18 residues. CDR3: CASSFYSDGGSMNTEAFF. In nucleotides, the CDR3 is TGTGCTAGCAGCTTTTACTCCGACGGGGGCTCCATGAACACTGAAGCTTTCTTT.